This TCR beta chain was identified during a study of cytomegalovirus exposure and HLA in healthy donors. CDR1 and CDR2 from the germline V gene are MNHEY and SVGAGI. The CDR3 is 14 residues long. V lost 8 bases and J lost 5, with 19 bases in between. Vbeta (60) and Jbeta (13) primers were used in the PCR. Sequencing was performed with immunoSEQ multiplex PCR; in TCRdb, only in-frame clones are kept and a portion is missing. The sample consists of 150,000 to 200,000 clones, around 81% of them appearing once. Sequenced material: PBMCs. The receptor was isolated from a man aged 35 to 55 in good health and CMV-seronegative. The rearrangement joins TRBV6-5 to TRBJ2-7; a possible D gene is TRBD1 (8 bases). The CDR3 sequence: CASGKNRGGNEQYF. CDR3 coding DNA: TGTGCCAGCGGAAAAAACAGGGGGGGTAACGAGCAGTACTTC.